This T cell receptor (beta chain) was recorded in a study of T cell responses to AZD1222 COVID-19 vaccine. V lost 4 bases and J lost 3; bases outside the gene matches: 7. The CDR3 consists of 15 residues. CDR1 is SGHRS and CDR2 is YFSETQ in the germline V gene. The assay was immunoSEQ multiplex PCR, and TCRdb's table has in-frame clones only and misses some. The sample lists roughly 130,000 clones; about 86% were seen once. General study findings and limits: Samples come after the peak T cell response, not at day 14. A rise in Spike-specific TCR breadth and depth followed two AZD1222 doses. Across spike, vaccine-associated CD4 TCRs were found, dominant at 160-218 and 743-854.

Note on this clone: Its antigen is unidentified.

The source of this sequence is an adult in good health. This specimen was peripheral blood, taken on day 0 of AZD1222 vaccination. This sequence joins TRBV5-1 and TRBJ2-3; 8 bases line up with TRBD2. The CDR3 DNA follows: TGCGCCAGCAGCCTGGGAGCGGGAGATACAGATACGCAGTATTTT. Its protein product is CASSLGAGDTDTQYF.